These T cell receptor beta chains were read from a single sample in a study of blood T cell repertoires in COVID-19. TCRdb's copy holds only in-frame clones and misses some; the assay was immunoSEQ multiplex PCR. Counted here are some 83,000 clones, about 90% occurring once; the ten biggest clones make up approximately 15%. Specimen: peripheral blood. All receptors come from a man older than 75 in a cohort sampled during active COVID-19. Each CDR3 is given with its conserved first and last residue. Each record gives: CDR3 length, J gene, D gene, V gene, CDR3 protein. D genes are given only for firm matches.

14 TRBJ1-1 . TRBV4-2 CASSQAYTDTEAFF
14 TRBJ2-1 TRBD2 TRBV2 CASSPAGGYNEQFF
16 TRBJ2-3 TRBD2 TRBV7-9 CASNSNPLAGPDTQYF
17 TRBJ1-2 TRBD1 TRBV19 CASSIFRGQGLSYGYTF
12 TRBJ1-1 . TRBV15 CATSRVAAEAFF
14 TRBJ1-3 . TRBV2 CASREQGRGNTIYF
16 TRBJ1-2 TRBD1 TRBV10-3 CAITPNAGTGNYGYTF
14 TRBJ2-5 . TRBV5-5 CASSLQGTGGTQYF
15 TRBJ1-1 . TRBV28 CASSLGRRRNTEAFF
14 TRBJ2-6 . TRBV19 CASRQSSGANVLTF
18 TRBJ1-6 . TRBV21-1 CASSKHEAGMSYNSPLHF
16 TRBJ1-1 TRBD1 TRBV5-1 CASTKVSGQKKTEAFF
18 TRBJ2-7 TRBD1 TRBV27 CASSFRSSGTGISYEQYF
16 TRBJ1-2 TRBD1 TRBV7-2 CASSLNGGQGSGGYTF
14 TRBJ1-6 . TRBV5-1 CASSFIDRDSPLHF